These T cell receptor beta chains were read from a single sample in a study of a mutant IDH1 vaccine in newly diagnosed glioma. TCRdb's copy holds only in-frame clones and misses some; the assay was immunoSEQ multiplex PCR. The sample has about 69,000 clones; about 87% are singletons. Their recognized antigens are unknown. Sequences were derived from PBMCs, sampled from a glioma patient whose treatment included an IDH1 peptide vaccine. These receptors were obtained from a man in his thirties or forties with glioma. The conserved cysteine and the conserved F or W are not part of the CDR3 here. Each record gives: V gene, J gene, clone size, D gene, CDR3 protein. A D gene is named only where the DNA matches it firmly. A row's size may be missing; if present it is once, few, many or a size class.

v_gene: TRBV10-3
j_gene: TRBJ2-1
abundance: -
d_gene: -
CDR3aa: AISEWADEQF

v_gene: TRBV19
j_gene: TRBJ2-7
abundance: -
d_gene: TRBD1
CDR3aa: ASRGQVPEQY

v_gene: TRBV5-5
j_gene: TRBJ2-1
abundance: -
d_gene: -
CDR3aa: ASLLGLDRRNEQF

v_gene: TRBV9
j_gene: TRBJ1-3
abundance: -
d_gene: -
CDR3aa: ASSVEEGTIY

v_gene: TRBV6-1
j_gene: -
abundance: -
d_gene: -
CDR3aa: ASSDGISYEQY

v_gene: TRBV6-1
j_gene: TRBJ1-1
abundance: -
d_gene: -
CDR3aa: ASRVTGPNTEAF

v_gene: TRBV5-1
j_gene: TRBJ1-5
abundance: few
d_gene: TRBD1
CDR3aa: ASSASGGPNQPQH

v_gene: TRBV23-1
j_gene: TRBJ2-3
abundance: -
d_gene: -
CDR3aa: ARSKGDTQY

v_gene: TRBV5-4
j_gene: TRBJ2-5
abundance: few
d_gene: -
CDR3aa: ASSLRETQY

v_gene: TRBV30
j_gene: TRBJ2-1
abundance: -
d_gene: TRBD2
CDR3aa: AWGTSAGVWRGEQF

v_gene: TRBV6-1
j_gene: TRBJ1-1
abundance: medium-sized
d_gene: -
CDR3aa: ASSVNWGGNTEAF

v_gene: TRBV7-8
j_gene: TRBJ1-1
abundance: -
d_gene: -
CDR3aa: ASSLGLRGTEAF

v_gene: TRBV18
j_gene: TRBJ2-2
abundance: -
d_gene: -
CDR3aa: ASSPPPPRRDGELF

v_gene: TRBV19
j_gene: TRBJ1-2
abundance: -
d_gene: TRBD1
CDR3aa: ASSETGTEGYT

v_gene: TRBV30
j_gene: TRBJ2-2
abundance: -
d_gene: TRBD2
CDR3aa: AWSQLAGLNTGELF

v_gene: TRBV27
j_gene: TRBJ1-5
abundance: -
d_gene: -
CDR3aa: ASSKDIRGQPQH